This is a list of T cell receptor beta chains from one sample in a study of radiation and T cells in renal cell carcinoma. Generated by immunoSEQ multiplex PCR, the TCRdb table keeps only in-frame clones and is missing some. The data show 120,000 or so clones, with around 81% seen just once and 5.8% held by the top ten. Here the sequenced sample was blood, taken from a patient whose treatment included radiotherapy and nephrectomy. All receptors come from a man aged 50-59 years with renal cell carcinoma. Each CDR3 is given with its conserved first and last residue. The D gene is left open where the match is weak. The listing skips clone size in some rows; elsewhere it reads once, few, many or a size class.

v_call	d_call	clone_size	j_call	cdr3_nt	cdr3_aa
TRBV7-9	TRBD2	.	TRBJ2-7	TGTGCCAGCAGCAGATCGACTAGCGGGGTCTCCTACGAGCAGTACTTC	CASSRSTSGVSYEQYF
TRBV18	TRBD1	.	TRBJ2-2	TGTGCCAGCTCAATCCAGGGGGCCGACACCGGGGAGCTGTTTTTT	CASSIQGADTGELFF
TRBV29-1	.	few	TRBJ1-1	TGCAGCGCGTCACGGACGGAGAACACTGAAGCTTTCTTT	CSASRTENTEAFF
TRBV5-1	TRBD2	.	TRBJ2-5	TGCGCCAGCAGCGGGCCCGTAGCGGGAGTACAAGAGACCCAGTACTTC	CASSGPVAGVQETQYF
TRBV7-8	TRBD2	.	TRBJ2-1	TGTGCCAGCAGCTCAGGGACTAGCAATGAGCAGTTCTTC	CASSSGTSNEQFF
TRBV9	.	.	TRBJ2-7	TGTGCCAGCAGCCCCGGAGGGGGGTACGAGCAGTACTTC	CASSPGGGYEQYF
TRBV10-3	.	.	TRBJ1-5	TGTGCCATCAGCCCCACCATGGCAGGGGACAATCAGCCCCAGCATTTT	CAISPTMAGDNQPQHF
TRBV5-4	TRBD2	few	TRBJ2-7	TGTGCCAGCAGCTTGGTAGGGACTAGAGGATCCGAGCAGTACTTC	CASSLVGTRGSEQYF
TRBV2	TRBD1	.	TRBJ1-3	TGTGCCAGCAATACCGGGACAGCCTACCGGGCCTCTGGAAACACCATATATTTT	CASNTGTAYRASGNTIYF
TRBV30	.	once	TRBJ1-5	TGTGCCTGGAGTGTAATGGGACTAAATCAGCCCCAGCATTTT	CAWSVMGLNQPQHF
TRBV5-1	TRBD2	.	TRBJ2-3	TGCGCCAGCAGCGGGGGACTAGCGACGACAGATACGCAGTATTTT	CASSGGLATTDTQYF
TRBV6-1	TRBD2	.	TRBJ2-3	TGTGCCAGCAACAGCGGGAGGGTTCTCACAGATACGCAGTATTTT	CASNSGRVLTDTQYF
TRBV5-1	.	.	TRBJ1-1	TGCGCCAGCAGCTTAGGCAGTATGAACACTGAAGCTTTCTTT	CASSLGSMNTEAFF
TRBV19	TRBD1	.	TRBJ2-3	TGTGCCAGTAGTACAGGGACAGGGGGCGTTATGGCAGATACGCAGTATTTT	CASSTGTGGVMADTQYF
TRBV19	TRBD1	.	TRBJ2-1	TGTGCCAGTAGCGGACAGGGTGGTTCTAATGAGCAGTTCTTC	CASSGQGGSNEQFF
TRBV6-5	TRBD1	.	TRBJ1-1	TGTGCCAGCAGTTACACCGGGACAGCCAACACTGAAGCTTTCTTT	CASSYTGTANTEAFF
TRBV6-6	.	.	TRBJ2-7	TGTGCCAGCAGCCGACTAGCCTACGAGCAGTACTTC	CASSRLAYEQYF
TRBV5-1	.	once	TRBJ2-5	TGCGCCAGCAGCGAACGCAAAGGGGAAGAGACCCAGTACTTC	CASSERKGEETQYF
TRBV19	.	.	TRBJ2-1	TGTGCCAGTACCCAGGATAGCTCCGGCTACAATGAGCAGTTCTTC	CASTQDSSGYNEQFF
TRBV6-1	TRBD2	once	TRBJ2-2	TGTGCCAGCAGTGAATGGGGGGGGGCGAACACCGGGGAGCTGTTTTTT	CASSEWGGANTGELFF
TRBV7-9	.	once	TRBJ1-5	TGTGCCAGCAGCTTGGGAATCGGACGTGGCAATCAGCCCCAGCATTTT	CASSLGIGRGNQPQHF
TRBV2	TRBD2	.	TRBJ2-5	TGTGCCAGCAGTCCCGGGACTAGCGGGGGGAGTGCAGAGACCCAGTACTTC	CASSPGTSGGSAETQYF
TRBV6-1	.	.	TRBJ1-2	TGTGCCAGCAGTGAAGCGGCAAAAAGGGGCTACACCTTC	CASSEAAKRGYTF
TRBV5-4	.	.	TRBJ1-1	TGTGCCAGCAGCTTGTTCGGTAACACTGAAGCTTTCTTT	CASSLFGNTEAFF
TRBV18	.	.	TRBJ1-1	TGTGCCAGCTCACTCGATATCACGAATGAAGCTTTCTTT	CASSLDITNEAFF
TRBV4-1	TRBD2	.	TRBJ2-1	TGCGCCAGCAGCCACACTAGCGGGAGGGCCGCCTACAATGAGCAGTTCTTC	CASSHTSGRAAYNEQFF
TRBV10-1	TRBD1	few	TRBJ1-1	TGCGCCAGCGGTGGGGACAGGGGGATTGGGAACACTGAAGCTTTCTTT	CASGGDRGIGNTEAFF
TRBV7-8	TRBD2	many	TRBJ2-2	TGTGCCAGCAGCGTTGGACTAGCGGGAGTACCCGGGGAGCTGTTTTTT	CASSVGLAGVPGELFF
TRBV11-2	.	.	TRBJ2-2	TGTGCCAGCAGCTTAGTAGCCCCCGGGAGACGGAACACCGGGGAGCTGTTTTTT	CASSLVAPGRRNTGELFF
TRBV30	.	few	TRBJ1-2	TGTGCCTGGAGTGTACTCAACGGGGCCGGCACCTTC	CAWSVLNGAGTF
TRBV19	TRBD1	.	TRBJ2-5	TGTGCCAGTAGTAAGGGACAGGGGGCCCAAGAGACCCAGTACTTC	CASSKGQGAQETQYF
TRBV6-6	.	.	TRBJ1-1	TGTGCCAGCAGTTACTCATCCAACACTGAAGCTTTCTTT	CASSYSSNTEAFF
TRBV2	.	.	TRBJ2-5	TGTGCCAGCAGTGATGGCAGGGCCCAAGAGACCCAGTACTTC	CASSDGRAQETQYF
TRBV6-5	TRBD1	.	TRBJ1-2	TGTGCCAGCAATCTGGACAGGGGCCCGGGTGGCTACACCTTC	CASNLDRGPGGYTF
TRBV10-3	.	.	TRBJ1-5	TGTGCCATCAGTGAGTCGAACAGGGAAAATCAGCCCCAGCATTTT	CAISESNRENQPQHF
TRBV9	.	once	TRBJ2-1	TGTGCCAGCAGCGTAGCCACAGCCGGGGATGAGCAGTTCTTC	CASSVATAGDEQFF
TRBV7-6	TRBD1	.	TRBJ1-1	TGTGCCAGCAGCCTTCCGGGACAGGGGAACACTGAAGCTTTCTTT	CASSLPGQGNTEAFF
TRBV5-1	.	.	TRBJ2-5	TGCGCCAGCAGCTTACAGCCCGGCGTGGAGACCCAGTACTTC	CASSLQPGVETQYF
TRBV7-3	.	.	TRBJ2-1	TGTGCCAGCAGCCGCGGGACCAGCTCCTACAATGAGCAGTTCTTC	CASSRGTSSYNEQFF
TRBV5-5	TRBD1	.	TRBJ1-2	TGTGCCAGCAGCAACTTACCGGGACAGAACTATGGCTACACCTTC	CASSNLPGQNYGYTF
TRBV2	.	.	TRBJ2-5	TGTGCCAGCAGTGTTCATTTCCAAGAGACCCAGTACTTC	CASSVHFQETQYF
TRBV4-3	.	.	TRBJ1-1	TGCGCCAGCAGCCAAGAGCCACAGGCGAGGAACACTGAAGCTTTCTTT	CASSQEPQARNTEAFF
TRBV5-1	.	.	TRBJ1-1	TGCGCCAGCAGCTTGGGGTGGGACGGGGGATCGAACACTGAAGCTTTCTTT	CASSLGWDGGSNTEAFF
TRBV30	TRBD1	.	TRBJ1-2	TGTGCCTGGAGTGCTGACAGGGGGTATGGCTACACCTTC	CAWSADRGYGYTF
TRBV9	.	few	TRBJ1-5	TGTGCCAGCAGCGTAAGAGGAGATGGATATCAGCCCCAGCATTTT	CASSVRGDGYQPQHF
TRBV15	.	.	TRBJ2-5	TGTGCCACCAGCAGAGAGCTGGGTGGGGGGCAGGAGACCCAGTACTTC	CATSRELGGGQETQYF
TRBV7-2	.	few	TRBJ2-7	TGTGCCAGCAGCTTAGGTCAGGGGGGACTGGAGCAGTACTTC	CASSLGQGGLEQYF
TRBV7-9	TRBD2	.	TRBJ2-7	TGTGCCAGCAGCCGTCAAGCGGGAGCCGCCTACGAGCAGTACTTC	CASSRQAGAAYEQYF
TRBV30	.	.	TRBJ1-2	TGTGCCTGGAGTCCCGACAGACTATATGGCCACACCTTC	CAWSPDRLYGHTF
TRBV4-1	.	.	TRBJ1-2	TGCGCCAGCAGCCAAGGGGAGGTACTCATGGCTAACTATGGCTACACCTTC	CASSQGEVLMANYGYTF
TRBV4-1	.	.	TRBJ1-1	TGCGCCAGCAGCCAACAAGAAAGGGACACTGAAGCTTTCTTT	CASSQQERDTEAFF
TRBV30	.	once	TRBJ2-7	TGTGCCTGGAGTGTAGGGGGAGTTTTCTACGAGCAGTACTTC	CAWSVGGVFYEQYF
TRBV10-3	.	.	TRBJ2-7	TGTGCCACCCTAGGGCGGGACTCCTCCTACGAGCAGTACTTC	CATLGRDSSYEQYF
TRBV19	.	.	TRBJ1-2	TGTGCCAGTAGTGCCCGGTATGGCTACACCTTC	CASSARYGYTF
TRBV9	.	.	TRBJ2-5	TGTGCCAGCAGCGTAATGGAGACCCAGTACTTC	CASSVMETQYF